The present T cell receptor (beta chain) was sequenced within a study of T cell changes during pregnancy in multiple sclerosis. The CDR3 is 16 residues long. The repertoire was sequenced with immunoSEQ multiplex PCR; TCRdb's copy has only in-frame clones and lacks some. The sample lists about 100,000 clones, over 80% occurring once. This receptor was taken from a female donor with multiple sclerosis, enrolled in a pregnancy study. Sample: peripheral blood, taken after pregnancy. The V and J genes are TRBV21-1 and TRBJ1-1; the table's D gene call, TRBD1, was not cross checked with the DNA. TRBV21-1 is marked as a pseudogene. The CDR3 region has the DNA TGTGCCAGCAGCCCCCGGAAGGACAGGGGCTACACTGAAGCTTTCTTT. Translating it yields CASSPRKDRGYTEAFF.